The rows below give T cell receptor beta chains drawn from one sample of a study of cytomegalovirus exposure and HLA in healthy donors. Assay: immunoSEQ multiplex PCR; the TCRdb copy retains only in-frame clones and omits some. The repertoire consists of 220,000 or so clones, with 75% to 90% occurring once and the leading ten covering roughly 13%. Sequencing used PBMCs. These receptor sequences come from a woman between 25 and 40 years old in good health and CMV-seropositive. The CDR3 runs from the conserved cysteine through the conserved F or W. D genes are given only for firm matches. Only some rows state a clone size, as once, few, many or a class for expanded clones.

CDR3: CSVRPPGSSYNEQFF; DNA: TGCAGCGTTCGTCCCCCAGGGAGCTCCTACAATGAGCAGTTCTTC; D: -; V: TRBV29-1; J: TRBJ2-1; size: -
CDR3: CASSISTGPRNEQFF; DNA: TGTGCCAGTAGTATAAGTACAGGACCCCGCAATGAGCAGTTCTTC; D: -; V: TRBV19; J: TRBJ2-1; size: -
CDR3: CAWRRASYNEQFF; DNA: TGTGCCTGGCGACGAGCCTCCTACAATGAGCAGTTCTTC; D: -; V: TRBV5-4; J: TRBJ2-1; size: few
CDR3: CASSIGVGTEAFF; DNA: TGTGCCAGTAGTATAGGCGTGGGAACTGAAGCTTTCTTT; D: -; V: TRBV19; J: TRBJ1-1; size: few
CDR3: CASSVTSAVYEQYF; DNA: TGTGCCAGCAGCGTGACTAGCGCTGTTTACGAGCAGTACTTC; D: TRBD2; V: TRBV9; J: TRBJ2-7; size: -
CDR3: CASNLNEQFF; DNA: TGTGCCAGCAACCTCAATGAGCAGTTCTTC; D: -; V: TRBV2; J: TRBJ2-1; size: -
CDR3: CASRGTRQLGELFF; DNA: TGTGCCAGCAGGGGGACTAGGCAGCTCGGTGAGCTGTTTTTT; D: TRBD2; V: TRBV6-5; J: TRBJ2-2; size: -
CDR3: CASSLALAGAESNEQFF; DNA: TGTGCCAGCAGCTTAGCCCTCGCGGGAGCCGAGAGCAATGAGCAGTTCTTC; D: TRBD2; V: TRBV7-6; J: TRBJ2-1; size: -
CDR3: CASSLGQTLNEKLFF; DNA: TGTGCCAGCAGCCTCGGGCAGACATTAAATGAAAAACTGTTTTTT; D: -; V: TRBV2; J: TRBJ1-4; size: -
CDR3: CASSYAQGGTEAFF; DNA: TGTGCCAGCAGTTACGCGCAGGGCGGCACTGAAGCTTTCTTT; D: -; V: TRBV6-5; J: TRBJ1-1; size: -
CDR3: CASSLPTVLDEQYF; DNA: TGTGCCAGCAGTTTACCAACGGTCCTCGACGAGCAGTACTTC; D: -; V: TRBV28; J: TRBJ2-7; size: -
CDR3: CASSLSGQETQYF; DNA: TGTGCCAGCAGCTTGAGCGGCCAAGAGACCCAGTACTTC; D: -; V: TRBV7-2; J: TRBJ2-5; size: -
CDR3: CASMSYYEQYF; DNA: TGTGCCAGCATGTCGTACTACGAGCAGTACTTC; D: -; V: TRBV6-5; J: TRBJ2-7; size: -
CDR3: CASSSERLVAYEQYF; DNA: TGTGCCAGCAGCTCCGAAAGGCTAGTAGCCTACGAGCAGTACTTC; D: -; V: TRBV5-6; J: TRBJ2-7; size: -
CDR3: CASSQGGASEAFF; DNA: TGTGCCAGCAGCCAAGGGGGAGCCTCTGAAGCTTTCTTT; D: -; V: TRBV28; J: TRBJ1-1; size: -
CDR3: CASSPPQRAAEQYF; DNA: TGTGCCAGCAGCCCCCCGCAGCGAGCGGCCGAGCAGTACTTC; D: -; V: TRBV9; J: TRBJ2-7; size: -
CDR3: CSVWTAVNEKLFF; DNA: TGCAGCGTGTGGACTGCCGTTAATGAAAAACTGTTTTTT; D: -; V: TRBV29-1; J: TRBJ1-4; size: -
CDR3: CASSQVGSYEQYF; DNA: TGCGCCAGCAGCCAAGTGGGTTCCTACGAGCAGTACTTC; D: -; V: TRBV4-3; J: TRBJ2-7; size: -
CDR3: CASSLEGPSGNTIYF; DNA: TGTGCCAGCAGCTTAGAGGGGCCCTCTGGAAACACCATATATTTT; D: -; V: TRBV7-8; J: TRBJ1-3; size: -
CDR3: CSVGTGRSEQYF; DNA: TGCAGCGTAGGGACAGGGAGGAGCGAGCAGTACTTC; D: TRBD1; V: TRBV29-1; J: TRBJ2-7; size: once
CDR3: CASSYSGGRSTDTQYF; DNA: TGTGCCAGCAGTTACTCGGGCGGGAGAAGCACAGATACGCAGTATTTT; D: TRBD2; V: TRBV6-5; J: TRBJ2-3; size: -
CDR3: CASSQGAYRGHNEKLFF; DNA: TGCGCCAGCAGCCAAGGAGCCTACAGGGGACACAATGAAAAACTGTTTTTT; D: TRBD1; V: TRBV4-1; J: TRBJ1-4; size: once
CDR3: CASSATGSRAFF; DNA: TGTGCCAGCAGCGCTACAGGGAGTAGAGCTTTCTTT; D: -; V: TRBV5-4; J: TRBJ1-1; size: -
CDR3: CASSFGTSGSRETQYF; DNA: TGTGCCAGCAGCTTCGGGACTAGCGGGAGTCGGGAGACCCAGTACTTC; D: TRBD2; V: TRBV13; J: TRBJ2-5; size: -
CDR3: CATSLSPTVTEAFF; DNA: TGTGCCACCTCCTTATCCCCGACGGTCACTGAAGCTTTCTTT; D: -; V: TRBV2; J: TRBJ1-1; size: -
CDR3: CASSNRTSGSLIPHNEQFF; DNA: TGTGCCAGCTCTAACAGGACTAGCGGGAGCCTCATTCCCCACAATGAGCAGTTCTTC; D: TRBD2; V: TRBV18; J: TRBJ2-1; size: -
CDR3: CGRRDRVFQPQHF; DNA: TGTGGGCGGCGGGACAGGGTTTTTCAGCCCCAGCATTTT; D: TRBD1; V: TRBV6-5; J: TRBJ1-5; size: -
CDR3: CASSLEKREGETQYF; DNA: TGCGCCAGCAGCTTGGAAAAGCGGGAGGGTGAGACCCAGTACTTC; D: TRBD2; V: TRBV5-1; J: TRBJ2-5; size: -
CDR3: CASSVDAGTAYGYTF; DNA: TGTGCCAGCAGCGTAGACGCCGGGACGGCTTATGGCTACACCTTC; D: -; V: TRBV9; J: TRBJ1-2; size: -
CDR3: CASSESAGVEQYF; DNA: TGCGCCAGCAGTGAGTCGGCCGGGGTCGAGCAGTACTTC; D: -; V: TRBV10-1; J: TRBJ2-7; size: -
CDR3: CASSLIGRSSGANVLTF; DNA: TGTGCCAGCAGTTTGATAGGACGGTCCTCTGGGGCCAACGTCCTGACTTTC; D: -; V: TRBV27; J: TRBJ2-6; size: -
CDR3: CASRKVGTVLLHEQYF; DNA: TGTGCCAGCCGTAAGGTGGGGACCGTGTTACTCCACGAGCAGTACTTC; D: -; V: TRBV27; J: TRBJ2-7; size: -
CDR3: CATSRDQSRELFF; DNA: TGTGCCACCAGCAGAGATCAGTCCCGGGAGCTGTTTTTT; D: -; V: TRBV15; J: TRBJ2-2; size: few
CDR3: CASSPRQGVYYGYTF; DNA: TGTGCCAGCTCACCACGGCAGGGCGTTTACTATGGCTACACCTTC; D: -; V: TRBV18; J: TRBJ1-2; size: -
CDR3: CASTLRGGDYNEQFF; DNA: TGTGCCAGCACCCTAAGGGGGGGGGACTACAATGAGCAGTTCTTC; D: -; V: TRBV9; J: TRBJ2-1; size: -
CDR3: CASSSTPVAEAFF; DNA: TGTGCCAGCAGCTCAACCCCCGTCGCTGAAGCTTTCTTT; D: -; V: TRBV9; J: TRBJ1-1; size: -
CDR3: CASSPRAGVGDTQYF; DNA: TGTGCCAGCAGTCCAAGAGCGGGAGTAGGAGATACGCAGTATTTT; D: TRBD2; V: TRBV27; J: TRBJ2-3; size: -
CDR3: CASREDRDTEAFF; DNA: TGTGCCAGCAGGGAGGACAGGGACACTGAAGCTTTCTTT; D: TRBD1; V: TRBV27; J: TRBJ1-1; size: -
CDR3: CASSYYGYTF; DNA: TGTGCCAGCAGCTACTATGGCTACACCTTC; D: -; V: TRBV5-8; J: TRBJ1-2; size: once
CDR3: CASSEVSGSFTDTQYF; DNA: TGTGCCAGCAGTGAAGTTAGCGGTTCCTTCACAGATACGCAGTATTTT; D: -; V: TRBV6-1; J: TRBJ2-3; size: -
CDR3: CASRQQGPSGYEQYF; DNA: TGCGCCAGCAGGCAGCAGGGTCCCAGCGGCTACGAGCAGTACTTC; D: -; V: TRBV5-1; J: TRBJ2-7; size: -
CDR3: CASSPLKDTEAFF; DNA: TGTGCCAGCTCTCCCCTAAAAGACACTGAAGCTTTCTTT; D: -; V: TRBV18; J: TRBJ1-1; size: -
CDR3: CASSGAGYYGYTF; DNA: TGCGCCAGCAGCGGCGCAGGGTACTATGGCTACACCTTC; D: -; V: TRBV5-1; J: TRBJ1-2; size: -
CDR3: CASSSGPRAEPQHF; DNA: TGTGCCAGCAGCTCCGGCCCCAGGGCAGAGCCCCAGCATTTT; D: -; V: TRBV5-6; J: TRBJ1-5; size: -
CDR3: CASSFEGADTQYF; DNA: TGTGCCAGCAGTTTCGAGGGGGCCGATACGCAGTATTTT; D: TRBD1; V: TRBV27; J: TRBJ2-3; size: -
CDR3: CASSLGASGHYNEQFF; DNA: TGTGCCAGCAGCTTAGGAGCTAGCGGTCATTACAATGAGCAGTTCTTC; D: TRBD2; V: TRBV11-2; J: TRBJ2-1; size: -
CDR3: CASSSSARGGEKLFF; DNA: TGTGCCAGCAGTTCCTCGGCCAGAGGGGGTGAAAAACTGTTTTTT; D: -; V: TRBV28; J: TRBJ1-4; size: -
CDR3: CASSQSNRNTEAFF; DNA: TGTGCCAGCAGTCAAAGCAACAGGAACACTGAAGCTTTCTTT; D: -; V: TRBV5-6; J: TRBJ1-1; size: -
CDR3: CASSLGTSSSYEQYF; DNA: TGCGCCAGCAGCTTGGGGACGTCAAGCTCCTACGAGCAGTACTTC; D: -; V: TRBV5-1; J: TRBJ2-7; size: -
CDR3: CASSEYIASGIYEQYF; DNA: TGCGCCAGCAGTGAATACATCGCTAGCGGAATCTACGAGCAGTACTTC; D: TRBD2; V: TRBV10-1; J: TRBJ2-7; size: once
CDR3: CASSFSSEGPYEQYF; DNA: TGTGCCAGCAGTTTCTCTAGCGAGGGCCCCTACGAGCAGTACTTC; D: -; V: TRBV28; J: TRBJ2-7; size: -
CDR3: CASSPFNEANEKLFF; DNA: TGTGCCAGCAGTCCTTTTAACGAAGCAAATGAAAAACTGTTTTTT; D: -; V: TRBV28; J: TRBJ1-4; size: -
CDR3: CASSQSTSGRANEQFF; DNA: TGCGCCAGCAGCCAGTCGACTAGCGGGAGAGCCAATGAGCAGTTCTTC; D: TRBD2; V: TRBV4-3; J: TRBJ2-1; size: -
CDR3: CASSPGRVYGYTF; DNA: TGTGCCAGCAGTCCCGGACGGGTCTATGGCTACACCTTC; D: -; V: TRBV6-4; J: TRBJ1-2; size: -
CDR3: CASSYDGGQAGEQYF; DNA: TGTGCCAGCAGTTACGACGGGGGACAGGCGGGCGAGCAGTACTTC; D: TRBD1; V: TRBV6-5; J: TRBJ2-7; size: -